The rows below give T cell receptor beta chains drawn from one sample of a study of blood T cell repertoires in COVID-19. Profiling relied on immunoSEQ multiplex PCR, and the TCRdb table lists in-frame clones only, not all of them. The sample lists about 78,000 clones, around nine tenths occurring once. The material sequenced was peripheral blood. All receptors derive from a woman older than 75 with active or convalescent COVID-19. Both conserved end residues are part of each CDR3. A D gene is named only where the DNA matches it firmly.

D gene	V gene	J gene	CDR3 protein	CDR3 DNA
TRBD2	TRBV7-6	TRBJ2-1	CASSLRGASGSFFSYNEQFF	TGTGCCAGCAGCTTACGGGGGGCCAGCGGGAGTTTCTTCTCCTACAATGAGCAGTTCTTC
.	TRBV19	TRBJ2-2	CASSILSIAGELFF	TGTGCCAGTAGTATATTGAGTATCGCCGGGGAGCTGTTTTTT
.	TRBV3-1/TRBV3-2	TRBJ1-2	CASSQAGFYGYTF	TGTGCCAGCAGCCAAGCCGGGTTCTATGGCTACACCTTC
.	TRBV28	TRBJ2-1	CASSLSGRLVTQFF	TGTGCCAGCAGTTTATCGGGGAGGTTGGTTACGCAGTTCTTC
TRBD1	TRBV9	TRBJ1-2	CASNTGTVSPGYTF	TGTGCCAGCAACACCGGGACAGTCTCCCCGGGCTACACCTTC
TRBD1	TRBV24-1	TRBJ1-2	CATSDHRGSYGYTF	TGTGCCACCAGTGACCACAGGGGTTCCTATGGCTACACCTTC
TRBD1	TRBV3-1/TRBV3-2	TRBJ1-2	CASSRGQGADGYTF	TGTGCCAGCAGCCGGGGACAGGGGGCCGACGGCTACACCTTC
TRBD1	TRBV7-8	TRBJ2-7	CASSRQGSYEQYF	TGTGCCAGCAGCCGACAGGGGTCCTACGAGCAGTACTTC
TRBD2	TRBV7-2	TRBJ2-7	CASSLQGGGSYEQYF	TGTGCCAGCAGCTTACAGGGCGGGGGCTCCTACGAGCAGTACTTC
TRBD1	TRBV6-6	TRBJ1-5	CASSGTGRDNQPQHF	TGTGCCAGCAGCGGGACAGGGAGGGACAATCAGCCCCAGCATTTT
TRBD1	TRBV15	TRBJ2-7	CATSSRTGGAKGHEQYF	TGTGCCACCAGCTCGCGGACAGGGGGCGCAAAGGGTCACGAGCAGTACTTC